The rows below give T cell receptor beta chains drawn from one sample of a study of T cells in Graves' hyperthyroidism and ophthalmopathy. TCRdb analysed the multiplex PCR reads with MiXCR anew, one entry per CDR3 protein. The top ten clones hold roughly 7.5% of a sample with under 300,000 distinct CDR3 sequences, roughly 14% of them seen once. What was sequenced was blood. The receptors were sampled from a woman aged 30 to 39 with Graves' hyperthyroidism that later progressed to Graves' ophthalmopathy. The CDR3 runs from the conserved cysteine through the conserved F or W. A D gene is named only where the DNA matches it firmly. Where a row states a size, it is once, few, many or the class of an expanded clone; other rows omit it.

>.|TRBJ2-7|many|TRBV5-1
TGCGCCAGCAGCTTGGGCCCCCGCCGTGGGGCTTCGGGTGAGCAGTACTTC
CASSLGPRRGASGEQYF
>TRBD2|TRBJ2-2|few|TRBV12-3/TRBV12-4
TGTGCCAGCAGTTGGACTAGTACCGTCGGGGAGCTGTTTTTT
CASSWTSTVGELFF
>TRBD1|TRBJ2-7|.|TRBV7-9
TGTGCCAGCAGCCCAAACGAACAGGGGAAGTCCTACGAGCAGTACTTC
CASSPNEQGKSYEQYF
>.|TRBJ2-7|many|TRBV28
TGTGCCAGCAGTTTGGTACGGAAGAATACCTACGAGCAGTACTTC
CASSLVRKNTYEQYF
>.|TRBJ1-1|many|TRBV7-8
TGTGCCAGCAGCTTAGAGAGGGAGGGTGAAGCTTTCTTT
CASSLEREGEAFF
>TRBD2|TRBJ2-4|many|TRBV3-1
TGTGCCAGCAGCCAAGAAAGCGGGAGGGCCGCCAAAAACATTCAGTACTTC
CASSQESGRAAKNIQYF
>.|TRBJ2-2|.|TRBV6-5
TGTGCCAGCAGTTACTGGGAGGTTAGCTTTACCACCGGGGAGCTGCTTTTT
CASSYWEVSFTTGELLF
>.|TRBJ1-5|.|TRBV19
TGTGCCAGCCAAGGGTGGAATCAGCCCCAGCATTTT
CASQGWNQPQHF
>.|TRBJ1-1|many|TRBV24-1
TGTGCCACCCGCAATACGGGGGAGAGTGAAGCTTTCTTT
CATRNTGESEAFF
>.|TRBJ2-7|.|TRBV19
TGTGCCACCTCCTCAGCCGTTCAGCAGTACTTC
CATSSAVQQYF
>.|TRBJ2-7|many|TRBV3-2
TGTGCCAGCAGCTGCTACGAGCAGTACTTC
CASSCYEQYF
>.|TRBJ2-7|many|TRBV7-2
TGTGCCAGCAGCTATGGGGATACTGTGTACGAGCAGTACTTC
CASSYGDTVYEQYF
>TRBD1|TRBJ1-5|.|TRBV4-3
TGCGCCAGCAGCCCTTCTTCAGGGGGCATCTCGCCCCAGCATTTT
CASSPSSGGISPQHF
>.|TRBJ1-1|many|TRBV7-2
TGTGCCAGCAGCTTACAGGGAGGGGGGGCGAACGCTGAAGCTTTCTTT
CASSLQGGGANAEAFF
>.|TRBJ1-1|many|TRBV29-1
TGCAGCGTTCGGTCGCAGACCCGGATTTTTGCTGAAGCTTTCTTT
CSVRSQTRIFAEAFF
>TRBD2|TRBJ2-7|many|TRBV7-2
TGTGCCAGCAGCCCTCTCTACCAGCGGTCTAGCGGGAGGCCCGTCGAGCAGTACTTC
CASSPLYQRSSGRPVEQYF
>TRBD1|TRBJ2-4|.|TRBV5-1
TGCGCCAGCAGACGGACAGGGGCCCTCAAAAACATTCAGTACTTC
CASRRTGALKNIQYF
>.|TRBJ1-3|.|TRBV30
TGTGCCTGGAGTACGACAGGAAGCTCTGGAAACACCATATATTTT
CAWSTTGSSGNTIYF
>TRBD1|TRBJ2-7|.|TRBV30
TGTGCCTGGGCAGGGGACAGGGGGTACGAGCAGTACTTC
CAWAGDRGYEQYF
>.|TRBJ2-1|.|TRBV18
TGTGCCAGCTCACCACTAATTGCGTACTCCTACAATGAGCAGTTCTTC
CASSPLIAYSYNEQFF
>TRBD1|TRBJ1-5|few|TRBV6-1
TGTGCCAGCAGTGAATGGACAGGGGGCAGGGATCAGCCCCAGCATTTT
CASSEWTGGRDQPQHF
>.|TRBJ2-3|many|TRBV5-1
TGCGCCAGCAGCTTGAACCCCCACGGCGGGATCCTCACAGATACGCAGTATTTT
CASSLNPHGGILTDTQYF
>TRBD1|TRBJ1-5|many|TRBV27
TGTGCCAGCGGCCACGACAGGGGCGGACAGCCCCAGCATTTT
CASGHDRGGQPQHF
>.|TRBJ2-5|many|TRBV7-9
TGTGCCAGCAGCCGGGGACCACAAGAGACCCAGTACTTC
CASSRGPQETQYF
>.|TRBJ2-4|few|TRBV6-1
TGTGCCAGCAGCTGGGATCCCAAAAACATTCAGTACTTC
CASSWDPKNIQYF
>TRBD2|TRBJ2-1|.|TRBV5-4
TGTGCCAGCAGCTTGGCGCTTCTAGCGGGTAGCTCCTACAATGAGCAGTTCTTC
CASSLALLAGSSYNEQFF
>.|TRBJ2-6|many|TRBV12-3/TRBV12-4
TGTGCCAGCAGTCTTGGGACGCCGAGCTCTGGGGCCAACGTCCTGACTTTC
CASSLGTPSSGANVLTF
>TRBD1|TRBJ2-1|.|TRBV13
TGTGCCAGCAGTCCCGACAACAGGGGAGCCTCCTACAATGAGCAGTTCTTC
CASSPDNRGASYNEQFF
>.|TRBJ1-5|.|TRBV28
TGTGCCAGCAGCCCGGGAAAAGGGAGTATAGGACAGCCCCAGCATTTT
CASSPGKGSIGQPQHF
>.|TRBJ2-7|.|TRBV19
TGTGCCAGTAGTTTCTCCTTTAGCTACGAGCAGTACTTC
CASSFSFSYEQYF
>.|TRBJ1-4|many|TRBV27
TGTGCCAGCAGTTTATACGCGGGGGCGGGTGAAAAACTGTTTTTT
CASSLYAGAGEKLFF
>TRBD2|TRBJ2-4|.|TRBV4-1
TGCGCCAGCAGCCAAGAGTCTAGCGGGAGCTTTCGGAACATTCAGTACTTC
CASSQESSGSFRNIQYF
>.|TRBJ1-6|many|TRBV7-9
TGTGCCAGCAGTAGCCAGGGTGGTTCACCCCTCCACTTT
CASSSQGGSPLHF
>.|TRBJ2-2|once|TRBV5-1
TGCGCCAGCAGCTTGTATGGACAGTCGAACACCGGGGAGCTGTTTTTT
CASSLYGQSNTGELFF
>.|TRBJ2-1|many|TRBV27
TGTGCCAGCAGTTGGAACAGGGATCAGTACAATGAGCAGTTCTTC
CASSWNRDQYNEQFF
>.|TRBJ2-1|many|TRBV7-9
TGTGCCAGCTGCTTAGGCGCAGCCACAGAGCAGTTCTTC
CASCLGAATEQFF